These T cell receptor beta chains were read from a single sample in a study of T cells in localized non-small cell lung cancer. Sequenced by immunoSEQ multiplex PCR; TCRdb stores in-frame clones only, minus some. The sample carries 1,500 or so clones, roughly 23% recorded once. The sample here was normal lung tissue next to the tumor, taken before any cancer treatment. The receptors stem from an older male donor with stage III squamous cell lung carcinoma. Both conserved end residues are trimmed from each CDR3. Clone size is given for some rows only: seen once, a few or many times, or a class if the clone is expanded.

len,abundance,j_gene,v_gene,CDR3aa
15,few,TRBJ2-6,TRBV28,ASSGPGLLSGANVLT
13,few,TRBJ2-7,TRBV6-8,ASSYSDRVSSEQY
14,few,TRBJ2-6,TRBV10-3,AISRDRGSGANVLT
13,-,TRBJ2-1,TRBV19,ASSLSGNSYNEQF
13,-,TRBJ2-2,TRBV11-3,ASSFVTSNTGELF
14,-,TRBJ2-1,TRBV11-3,ASRWTSGRSNNEQF
13,-,TRBJ2-3,TRBV5-1,ASSFGTGYTDTQY
13,medium-sized,TRBJ1-1,TRBV6-8,ASSYSKTLNTEAF
13,-,TRBJ2-1,TRBV7-5,ASSLDSQGAFEQF
11,-,TRBJ2-1,TRBV28,ASSFDGNKEQF
12,-,TRBJ2-7,TRBV19,ASSPGGPNYEQY
14,-,TRBJ2-1,TRBV5-1,ASSLGDRGSHNEQF
13,large,TRBJ1-2,TRBV6-8,ASSYSRARNYGYT
18,few,TRBJ2-2,TRBV11-3,ASSFGGSLRSAGNTGELF
12,-,TRBJ2-7,TRBV28,ASSVGQSTYEQY
12,-,TRBJ2-6,TRBV29-1,SVDSGVGANVLT
13,-,TRBJ2-3,TRBV5-1,ASSPDGDSTDTQY
14,few,TRBJ1-2,TRBV5-1,ASSLEKGGPNYGYT
13,-,TRBJ2-7,TRBV23-1,ASSQRTECTYEQY
14,-,TRBJ2-2,TRBV11-3,ASSTGLTSYTGELF
12,few,TRBJ1-4,TRBV28,ASSSNRGSEKLF
12,large,TRBJ1-1,TRBV11-3,ASSSSGAQTEAF
13,few,TRBJ2-3,TRBV27,ASSLGRLAGGTQY
12,few,TRBJ2-7,TRBV6-8,ATGGGYLAYEQY
12,few,TRBJ1-4,TRBV4-3,ASSRTSPGEKLF
12,-,TRBJ2-2,TRBV19,ASSTRRNTGELF
13,medium-sized,TRBJ2-5,TRBV11-3,ASSLRSVSQETQY
13,-,TRBJ2-1,TRBV11-3,ASSLNGGSYNEQF
13,-,TRBJ1-4,TRBV7-5,ASSQGAQAGEKLF
12,large,TRBJ2-5,TRBV6-8,ASSSDRGEETQY
17,-,TRBJ1-4,TRBV11-3,ASSLKTIQQGLRVEKLF
15,few,TRBJ1-4,TRBV9,ASSESGTGVLREKLF
11,-,TRBJ2-2,TRBV9,ASSVDLTGELF
10,-,TRBJ2-5,TRBV2,ASSARGETQY
14,few,TRBJ2-7,TRBV19,ASSIGPGLAGGQQY
10,few,TRBJ1-5,TRBV19,ASKDYNQPQH